This T cell receptor beta chain was recovered during a study of blood T cell repertoires in COVID-19. As for the study in general: Acute-phase and convalescent COVID-19 samples originated in the United States, Italy and Spain. T cells, B-cell-depleted T cells, or PBMCs supplied cDNA or gDNA.

In the study's own analysis: Nucleated cell number was recorded as an estimate derived from reference gene primer amplification. TCRdb's copy holds only in-frame clones and misses some; the assay was immunoSEQ multiplex PCR. From that table come the V and J calls and clone size; the DNA was used to work out D and trimming. Found here are about 36,000 clones, roughly four fifths of them singletons; the top ten hold about 44%. Sequencing input: peripheral blood. This clonotype was sampled from a human donor in a cohort sampled during active or convalescent COVID-19. The donor label of this sample is uncertain.

The CDR3 region has the DNA TGTGCCAGCAGCAGATGGCTAGCGAACGAGCAGTACTTC. This translates into CASSRWLANEQYF. This chain uses TRBV3-1 (or the pseudogene TRBV3-2) with TRBJ2-7; weak D call: TRBD2 (6 bases). Per the germline V gene, CDR1 is LGHDT and CDR2 is YNNKEL (reference sequence). Trimming shortened V by 5 bases and J by 5 bases, and 13 bases separated the two germline ends. The CDR3 contains 13 residues.